A single sample gave rise to the 10 T cell receptor beta chains below, sequenced in a study of patients and donors after allogeneic stem cell transplantation (dated by TCRdb to 2018 to 2021). Receptors were amplified or captured by RT-PCR. The data were produced on a NextSeq 550. TCRdb handled the public reads itself, with Q25 trimming in fastp and clone calling in MiXCR, and kept productive beta chains. Each CDR3 protein appears once, grouped with its most common genes and DNA. This sample gives more than 850,000 distinct CDR3 sequences in total; about a sixth of them show up just once. In total, the top ten clones hold around 6% of the sample. The sample comprised blood, either unsorted or a sorted T cell fraction (not recorded which). The source of these receptors is a human donor who was either an allogeneic HSCT recipient or a stem cell or donor lymphocyte infusion donor (not recorded which). It is not recorded whose cells these are; they may come from a transplant donor.

The chain uses TRBV7-9 and TRBJ2-3; D uncertain. The CDR3 consists of 14 residues. The germline CDR1 and CDR2 sequences are SEHNR and FQNEAQ (reference sequence). The V end was cut by 8 bases, the J end by 1 base, with 13 bases between. The CDR3 nucleotides are TGTGCCAGCTCCTCAATTGGTCGCACAGATACGCAGTATTTT. Its translation: CASSSIGRTDTQYF.

This clonotype was detected only a few times. The chain employs TRBV11-1 and TRBJ2-2; 12 positions agree with TRBD2. CDR3 length: 18 residues. V was clipped by 4 bases and J by 2 bases; unmatched bases: 8. In germline, CDR1 is SGHAT, CDR2 FQDESV (reference sequence). The CDR3 spells CASSSPLAGGPNTGELFF. In DNA, the CDR3 is TGTGCCAGCAGCTCTCCACTAGCGGGGGGCCCTAACACCGGGGAGCTGTTTTTT.

The rearrangement links TRBV3-1 to TRBJ2-3, with 8 bases lining up with TRBD2. The CDR3 consists of 16 residues. J lost 2 bases, V lost 3 bases, and 7 bases had no gene match. Germline V lookup: CDR1 LGHDT, CDR2 YNNKEL (reference sequence). CDR3 residues: CASSHLPAGVTDTQYF. DNA for the CDR3: TGTGCCAGCAGCCACCTTCCAGCGGGGGTCACAGATACGCAGTATTTT.

This clonotype has a handful of counts. The CDR3 here is CSAVTGGRTEAFF. CDR3 sequence (DNA): TGCAGTGCTGTGACAGGGGGCCGGACTGAAGCTTTCTTT. This chain joins TRBV20-1 and TRBJ1-1, with 10 bases that match TRBD1. Germline values: CDR1 DFQATT, CDR2 SNEGSKA (reference sequence). This CDR3 spans 13 amino acids. J was trimmed by 5 bases and V by 5 bases; bases with no gene match: 5.

The chain employs TRBV29-1 and TRBJ1-2; D call uncertain. Germline V gives CDR1 SQVTM, CDR2 ANQGSEA. The CDR3 loop spans 11 amino acids. V lost 4 bases, J lost 2 bases, and 5 bases lay in between. The CDR3 region is CSVVWNYGYTF. The CDR3, as DNA: TGCAGCGTTGTCTGGAACTATGGCTACACCTTC.

The chain couples TRBV20-1 to TRBJ2-2; 9 bases align to TRBD1. V was clipped by 1 base and J by 3 bases; unmatched bases: 6. The CDR3 consists of 16 residues. Germline V gene lookup returns CDR1 DFQATT and CDR2 SNEGSKA (reference sequence). CDR3 sequence reads: CSARAQGAVDTGELFF. Written as DNA, the CDR3 is TGCAGTGCTAGAGCACAGGGGGCGGTGGACACCGGGGAGCTGTTTTTT.

This clonotype was recorded many times. V gene TRBV20-1 combines with J gene TRBJ1-1; D gene unclear. V was trimmed by 0 bases and J by 6 bases, leaving 5 bases between them. This CDR3 is 11 amino acids long. The germline V gene has CDR1 DFQATT and CDR2 SNEGSKA (reference sequence). This chain's CDR3 is CSARDVPEAFF. CDR3 bases: TGCAGTGCTAGAGATGTCCCTGAAGCTTTCTTT.

This clonotype came up many times. This sequence joins TRBV12-3 or TRBV12-4 and TRBJ2-7; the D is unclear. The CDR3 has 13 amino acids. Between the trimmed V and J ends, which lost 6 bases and 2 bases, there was a span of 11 bases. The CDR3 is CASRLRATYEQYF. CDR3 nucleotide sequence: TGTGCCAGCAGACTCCGGGCTACCTACGAGCAGTACTTC.

The chain employs TRBV5-1 and TRBJ2-5; D gene uncertain. The CDR3 has 13 residues. V dropped 0 bases and J dropped 7 bases, with 10 bases sitting between them. Per germline, CDR1 SGHRS and CDR2 YFSETQ. Written as DNA, the CDR3 is TGCGCCAGCAGCTTGGAGGCGATGGGGACCCAGTACTTC. As protein: CASSLEAMGTQYF.

The CDR3, as DNA: TGTGCCAGCAGCTTGGAAAGAAATGACGAGCAGTACTTC. Protein sequence: CASSLERNDEQYF. The chain uses TRBV12-3 or TRBV12-4 and TRBJ2-7; D remains ambiguous. Trimming shortened V by 6 bases and J by 5 bases, and 14 bases separated the two germline ends. The CDR3 covers 13 residues.